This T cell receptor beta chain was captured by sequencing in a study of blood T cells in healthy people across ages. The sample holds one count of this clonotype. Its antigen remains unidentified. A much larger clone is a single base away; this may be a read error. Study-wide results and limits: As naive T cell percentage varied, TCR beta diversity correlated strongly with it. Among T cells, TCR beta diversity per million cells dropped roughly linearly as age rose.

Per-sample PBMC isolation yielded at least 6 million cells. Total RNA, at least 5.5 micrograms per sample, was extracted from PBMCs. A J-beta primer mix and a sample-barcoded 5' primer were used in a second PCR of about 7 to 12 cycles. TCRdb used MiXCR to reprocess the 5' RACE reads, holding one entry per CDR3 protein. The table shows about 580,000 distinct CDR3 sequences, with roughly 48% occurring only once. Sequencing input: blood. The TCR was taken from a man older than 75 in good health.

DNA of the CDR3: TGTGCCAGCAGTTACTCGAGGCGTCGGTCGGTAGGCAATGAGCAGTACTTC. It yields the protein CASSYSRRRSVGNEQYF. J is TRBJ2-5 and V is TRBV6-5; D call uncertain. Germline V gives CDR1 MNHEY, CDR2 SVGAGI. The CDR3 runs to 17 residues. The ends were cut back, 0 bases at V and 11 bases at J, with 25 bases in the middle.